The text below deals with one T cell receptor (beta chain). This record belongs to a study of blood T cell repertoires in COVID-19. The table came from immunoSEQ multiplex PCR; TCRdb's copy has only in-frame clones and leaves some out. The sample includes roughly 150,000 clones, 80% of them seen just once. The CDR3 has 18 residues. The sample taken for sequencing was peripheral blood. The sequence derives from a man in his fifties or sixties with acute or convalescent COVID-19. This chain joins TRBV12-2 and TRBJ2-7; no check of the table's D call, TRBD2, against the DNA was made. TRBV12-2 is recorded as a pseudogene. The CDR3 sequence: CASRWGGRLAETSYEQYF. CDR3 sequence (DNA): TGTGCAAGTCGCTGGGGGGGCCGACTAGCGGAGACTTCCTACGAGCAGTACTTC.